This T cell receptor (beta chain) originates from a study of blood T cell repertoires in COVID-19. The V and J ends lost 6 bases and 7 bases, in that order; junction bases with no gene match: 11. Per the germline V gene, CDR1 is MDHEN and CDR2 is SYDVKM. This CDR3 comprises 15 residues. TCRdb keeps only in-frame clones here, not all; method: immunoSEQ multiplex PCR. The table has around 100,000 clones, roughly nine tenths seen once. The sequencing sample was made of peripheral blood. The sequence came from a woman older than 75 with acute or convalescent COVID-19. This chain joins TRBV28 and TRBJ1-5; 8 bases map to TRBD1. The CDR3 coding sequence is TGTGCCAGCAGCATGGACAGGGTGTCGGGACAGCCCCAGCATTTT. Protein: CASSMDRVSGQPQHF.